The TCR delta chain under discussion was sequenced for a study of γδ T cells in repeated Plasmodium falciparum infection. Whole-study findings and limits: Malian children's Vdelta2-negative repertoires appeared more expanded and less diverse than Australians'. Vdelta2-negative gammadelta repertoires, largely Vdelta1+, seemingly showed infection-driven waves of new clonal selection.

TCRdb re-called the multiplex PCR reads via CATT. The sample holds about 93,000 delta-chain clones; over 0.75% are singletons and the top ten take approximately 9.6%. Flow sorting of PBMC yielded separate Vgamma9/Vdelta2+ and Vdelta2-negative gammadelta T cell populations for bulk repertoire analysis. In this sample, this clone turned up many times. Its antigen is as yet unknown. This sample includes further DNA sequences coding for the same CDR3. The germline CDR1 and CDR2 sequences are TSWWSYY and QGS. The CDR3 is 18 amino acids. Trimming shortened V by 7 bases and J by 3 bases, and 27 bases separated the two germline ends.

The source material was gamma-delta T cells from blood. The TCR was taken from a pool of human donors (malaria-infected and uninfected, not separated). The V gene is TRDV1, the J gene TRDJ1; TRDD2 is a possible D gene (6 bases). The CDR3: CALASAFPLSGEPDKLIF. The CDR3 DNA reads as TGTGCTCTTGCTTCCGCCTTCCCATTATCGGGTGAGCCCGATAAACTCATCTTT.